These T cell receptor beta chains were read from a single sample in a study of T cells after yellow fever vaccination. TCRdb reprocessed the 5' RACE reads with MiXCR, giving one entry per CDR3 protein. The sample holds 350,000 or so distinct CDR3 sequences; approximately 8% are singletons and the top ten take approximately 15%. Sequencing was performed on PBMCs, taken 35 to 50 days after the first yellow fever vaccination. These receptors originate from a man between 18 and 35 years old who received the YFV17D yellow fever vaccine. Each CDR3 is given with its conserved first and last residue. D genes are given only for firm matches. Clone size is given for some rows only: seen once, a few or many times, or a class if the clone is expanded.

clone size: few
J gene: TRBJ2-3
V gene: TRBV30
D gene: .
CDR3 protein: CAWSVGGGSTDTQYF
CDR3 DNA: TGTGCCTGGAGTGTAGGGGGGGGGAGCACAGATACGCAGTATTTT

clone size: .
J gene: TRBJ2-1
V gene: TRBV29-1
D gene: TRBD2
CDR3 protein: CSAPGLAASSYNEQFF
CDR3 DNA: TGCAGCGCCCCGGGACTAGCGGCAAGCTCCTACAATGAGCAGTTCTTC

clone size: few
J gene: TRBJ1-5
V gene: TRBV28
D gene: .
CDR3 protein: CASSLGQGSANQPQHF
CDR3 DNA: TGTGCCAGCAGTTTAGGGCAGGGATCTGCGAATCAGCCCCAGCATTTT

clone size: few
J gene: TRBJ2-3
V gene: TRBV5-1
D gene: TRBD1
CDR3 protein: CASSWTVDRAGTDTQYF
CDR3 DNA: TGCGCCAGCAGCTGGACGGTGGACAGGGCAGGCACAGATACGCAGTATTTT

clone size: .
J gene: TRBJ1-2
V gene: TRBV3-1
D gene: .
CDR3 protein: CASSQGRAGYGYTF
CDR3 DNA: TGTGCCAGCAGCCAAGGCAGGGCCGGCTATGGCTACACCTTC

clone size: .
J gene: TRBJ2-6
V gene: TRBV11-2
D gene: .
CDR3 protein: CASSLDFATFGANVLTF
CDR3 DNA: TGTGCCAGCAGCTTAGATTTCGCCACCTTTGGGGCCAACGTCCTGACTTTC

clone size: .
J gene: TRBJ2-3
V gene: TRBV20-1
D gene: .
CDR3 protein: CCASLPGRTDTQYF
CDR3 DNA: TGCTGTGCTAGCCTTCCTGGGAGGACAGATACGCAGTATTTT

clone size: few
J gene: TRBJ2-3
V gene: TRBV11-1
D gene: .
CDR3 protein: CASSRRDTQYF
CDR3 DNA: TGTGCCAGCAGCCGGAGGGATACGCAGTATTTT

clone size: few
J gene: TRBJ2-1
V gene: TRBV20-1
D gene: .
CDR3 protein: CSAAGQHNEQFF
CDR3 DNA: TGCAGTGCTGCGGGACAGCACAATGAGCAGTTCTTC

clone size: many
J gene: TRBJ2-1
V gene: TRBV19
D gene: .
CDR3 protein: CARKTGNEQFF
CDR3 DNA: TGTGCCCGAAAAACGGGGAATGAGCAGTTCTTC

clone size: .
J gene: TRBJ2-5
V gene: TRBV5-1
D gene: .
CDR3 protein: CASGPGRGQETQYF
CDR3 DNA: TGCGCCAGCGGACCGGGCAGGGGACAAGAGACCCAGTACTTC

clone size: few
J gene: TRBJ1-5
V gene: TRBV7-2
D gene: .
CDR3 protein: CASSWTDNQPQHF
CDR3 DNA: TGTGCCAGCAGCTGGACAGACAATCAGCCCCAGCATTTT

clone size: .
J gene: TRBJ2-1
V gene: TRBV10-3
D gene: .
CDR3 protein: CAIKGALNEQFF
CDR3 DNA: TGTGCCATCAAAGGGGCTCTGAATGAGCAGTTCTTC

clone size: .
J gene: TRBJ1-6
V gene: TRBV20-1
D gene: .
CDR3 protein: CSASPTVNSPLHF
CDR3 DNA: TGCAGTGCTTCTCCGACAGTTAATTCACCCCTCCACTTT

clone size: many
J gene: TRBJ1-2
V gene: TRBV12-3/TRBV12-4
D gene: .
CDR3 protein: CASSLEGSGYTF
CDR3 DNA: TGTGCCAGCAGTTTAGAGGGGTCTGGCTACACCTTC